This TCR beta chain was obtained from a study of blood T cell repertoires in COVID-19. Germline-derived CDR1 and CDR2 are MNHNY and SVGAGI (reference sequence). Trimming stripped 0 bases from V and 1 base from J, with 9 bases between. The CDR3 has 15 amino acids. Libraries were prepared by immunoSEQ multiplex PCR; TCRdb keeps only in-frame clonotypes and omits some of them. The sample includes some 150,000 clones, about 80% of them seen just once. The sequenced sample was peripheral blood. The chain recombines TRBV6-6 with TRBJ1-1; D unresolved. The source of this sequence is a man aged 60-69 years with acute or convalescent COVID-19. The DNA of the CDR3 is TGTGCCAGCAGTTACTCGAGGCAGACGAACACTGAAGCTTTCTTT. Translated: CASSYSRQTNTEAFF.